These T cell receptor beta chains were read from a single sample in a study of T cells in Graves' hyperthyroidism and ophthalmopathy. MiXCR, run by TCRdb on the multiplex PCR reads, gives a single entry per CDR3 protein. The sample holds 600,000 or so distinct CDR3 sequences, around 15% seen once. The sample was blood. These receptors were taken from a woman under 40 with Graves' hyperthyroidism. CDR3s include the opening cysteine and the closing phenylalanine or tryptophan. A D gene is named only where the DNA matches it firmly. Size tells how often a clone was seen (once, few, many) or the class of an expanded clone, and some rows leave it out.

>NA|TRBV15|few|TRBJ1-2
TGTGCCACCAGCAGAGATTATCAGATGACCTATGGCTACACCTTC
CATSRDYQMTYGYTF
>NA|TRBV4-3|once|TRBJ2-2
TGCGCCAGCAGCCTACCCCGAGGCGGTCCCAACACCGGGGAGCTGTTTTTT
CASSLPRGGPNTGELFF
>TRBD1|TRBV24-1|NA|TRBJ1-2
TGTGCCACCAGTGATCCAGGGGGCAGGGATTATGGCTACACCTTC
CATSDPGGRDYGYTF
>NA|TRBV12-3/TRBV12-4|many|TRBJ2-7
TGTGCCAGCAGTTTAACTCAGGGGTACGAGCAGTACTTC
CASSLTQGYEQYF
>TRBD2|TRBV28|NA|TRBJ2-1
TGTGCCAGCAGTCCCAATCGGCTAGCGGCCTACAATGAGCAGTTCTTC
CASSPNRLAAYNEQFF
>NA|TRBV12-3/TRBV12-4|many|TRBJ1-2
TGTGCCAGCAGTTTAGCAATGGGAAGCAACTATGGCTACACCTTC
CASSLAMGSNYGYTF
>TRBD2|TRBV10-2|many|TRBJ2-1
TGCGCCAGCAGGTATCTAGCGGGAGGGTCGGATGAGCAGTTCTTC
CASRYLAGGSDEQFF
>NA|TRBV11-3|few|TRBJ1-2
TGTGCCAGCAGCCCCCCCGGGAATCGTGGCTACACCTTC
CASSPPGNRGYTF
>TRBD2|TRBV5-6|few|TRBJ2-3
TGTGCCAGCAGATATGGACTAGCGGGAGGGCCCGGAGATACGCAGTATTTT
CASRYGLAGGPGDTQYF
>TRBD2|TRBV20-1|NA|TRBJ2-3
TGCAGTGCTAGCGGCGGGAGTACCACCGATACGCAGTATTTT
CSASGGSTTDTQYF
>TRBD1|TRBV6-1|NA|TRBJ1-3
TGTGCCAGCAGGCGCGGGACAGGCTCTGGAAACACCATATATTTT
CASRRGTGSGNTIYF
>TRBD2|TRBV10-3|many|TRBJ2-3
TGTGCCATCAGCGAGCCGGGACTAGCGGGAGAGGCTACAGATACGCAGTATTTT
CAISEPGLAGEATDTQYF
>TRBD1|TRBV6-5|many|TRBJ1-6
TGTGCCAGCAGTTACTCTCGGACAGGAATATCCCTCTCTCTGGCCCTCCACTTT
CASSYSRTGISLSLALHF
>NA|TRBV20-1|NA|TRBJ1-5
TGCAGTGCTAGGCGGGACGGGGGCGGCAATCAGCCCCAGCATTTT
CSARRDGGGNQPQHF
>NA|TRBV12-3/TRBV12-4|many|TRBJ2-3
TGTGCCAGCAGTTTAACCCAAATAAATACGCAGTATTTT
CASSLTQINTQYF
>NA|TRBV7-2|many|TRBJ2-2
TGTGCCAGCCGAAACGCGAACACCGGGGAGCTGTTTTTT
CASRNANTGELFF
>TRBD2|TRBV6-1|NA|TRBJ2-1
TGTGCCATCCATAGCGGGAAGGGCTACAATGAGCAGTTCTTC
CAIHSGKGYNEQFF
>NA|TRBV6-6|many|TRBJ1-2
TGTGCCAGCAGTTACGAGGCCCCGAGATGGCCCCTCTATGGCTACACCTTC
CASSYEAPRWPLYGYTF
>NA|TRBV6-1|few|TRBJ1-2
TGTGCCAGCACCCCAAGGACAGTCGCCTTTTATGGCTACACCTTC
CASTPRTVAFYGYTF
>NA|TRBV7-3|many|TRBJ1-1
TGTGCCAGCAGCTTAATGGGCGGTATGAACACTGAAGCTTTCTTT
CASSLMGGMNTEAFF
>TRBD1|TRBV19|NA|TRBJ1-2
TGTGCCAGTACAGAGGGGGCCGCCCGAAACTATGGCTACACCTTC
CASTEGAARNYGYTF